This is a list of T cell receptor beta chains from one sample in a study of blood T cell repertoires in COVID-19. The protocol was immunoSEQ multiplex PCR, while the TCRdb copy is restricted to in-frame clones and leaves out a portion. The sample records 350,000 to 450,000 clones, less than 85% being singletons. The sample comprised peripheral blood. The receptors here all came from a young woman with acute or convalescent COVID-19. Each CDR3 is given with its conserved first and last residue. The D gene is left open where the match is weak. Not all rows give a size; the values are once, few, many and, for expanded clones, a class.

TRBJ2-1 | . | . | TRBV6-5 | TGTGCCAGCAGTTACTCGGGCAGATACAATGAGCAGTTCTTC | CASSYSGRYNEQFF
TRBJ2-1 | TRBD2 | . | TRBV19 | TGTGCCAGTAGTATTACTAGCGGCGAGAATGAGCAGTTCTTC | CASSITSGENEQFF
TRBJ1-4 | . | . | TRBV4-1 | TGCGCCAGCAGCGAAGGGTACAGCGGCAGGGGAAGCACTAATGAAAAACTGTTTTTT | CASSEGYSGRGSTNEKLFF
TRBJ1-6 | . | . | TRBV30 | TGTGCCTGGAGTGCCCAACCCGGTTTCACAGTTAGTACCCTCCACTTT | CAWSAQPGFTVSTLHF
TRBJ2-4 | . | . | TRBV18 | TGTGCCAGCTCACCAATGGGGCCGCCCAAAAACATTCAGTACTTC | CASSPMGPPKNIQYF
TRBJ2-5 | . | . | TRBV2 | TGTGCCAGCAGTGAAAGCGGGCAAGAGACCCAGTACTTC | CASSESGQETQYF
TRBJ2-7 | . | few | TRBV10-3 | TGTGCCATCAGTGAGTCGGGGAGCTCCTACGAGCAGTACTTC | CAISESGSSYEQYF
TRBJ2-3 | . | . | TRBV7-7 | TGTGCCAGCAGCTACTCTACCGCCGATACGCAGTATTTT | CASSYSTADTQYF
TRBJ2-3 | . | . | TRBV5-6 | TGTGCCAGCAGCTTGTTACTTCCTAGCACAGATACGCAGTATTTT | CASSLLLPSTDTQYF
TRBJ2-1 | TRBD2 | . | TRBV14 | TGTGCCAGCAGCCGGACTAGCGGGATTGTGAATGAGCAGTTCTTC | CASSRTSGIVNEQFF
TRBJ2-7 | . | . | TRBV3-1/TRBV3-2 | TGTGCCAGCAGCACCAAAAGGGGGGGAGCCTACGAGCAGTACTTC | CASSTKRGGAYEQYF
TRBJ1-2 | . | . | TRBV11-3 | TGTGCCAGCAGCTTACAGGGAGGCTATGGCTACACCTTC | CASSLQGGYGYTF
TRBJ1-1 | TRBD1 | . | TRBV19 | TGTGCCAGTAGACTACAGGGGTCGAACACTGAAGCTTTCTTT | CASRLQGSNTEAFF
TRBJ1-1 | . | . | TRBV7-9 | TGTGCCAGCACCCCTACCCCAGGGAAGCTTGCTGAAGCTTTCTTT | CASTPTPGKLAEAFF
TRBJ2-2 | TRBD1 | . | TRBV7-3 | TGTGCCAGCAGCCCTAGACAGGGGGCGCAAACCGGGGAGCTGTTTTTT | CASSPRQGAQTGELFF
TRBJ1-2 | . | . | TRBV18 | TGTGCCAGCTCACCACCGGGCCAGGAGGACTATGGCTACACCTTC | CASSPPGQEDYGYTF
TRBJ2-1 | TRBD2 | . | TRBV29-1 | TGCAGCGTCTTCTCCGGGGGGAGCGGGTTCTTC | CSVFSGGSGFF
TRBJ1-3 | TRBD1 | . | TRBV19 | TGTGCCAGTAGTCCAACAGGGGCCCTCTCTGGAAACACCATATATTTT | CASSPTGALSGNTIYF
TRBJ1-5 | TRBD1 | . | TRBV6-2/TRBV6-3 | TGTGCCAGCAGTTACTCGGACAGGCTAAATCAGCCCCAGCATTTT | CASSYSDRLNQPQHF
TRBJ2-6 | . | . | TRBV6-5 | TGTGCCAGCACCTTGGACTTCGCTGGGGCCAACGTCCTGACTTTC | CASTLDFAGANVLTF
TRBJ2-7 | TRBD1 | . | TRBV30 | TGTGCCTGGACCCCGCCCGGGACAGGGGCCTACGAGCAGTACTTC | CAWTPPGTGAYEQYF
TRBJ1-2 | TRBD1 | . | TRBV5-8 | TGTGCCAGCAGCTTTAGAGGCAGGGGGAGTCATGGCTACACCTTC | CASSFRGRGSHGYTF
TRBJ1-2 | . | . | TRBV19 | TGTGCCACTACAGGGAGCTATGGCTACACCTTC | CATTGSYGYTF
TRBJ1-2 | . | . | TRBV21-1 | TGTGCCAGCAGCCAATCACAGGAAGGCTACACCTTC | CASSQSQEGYTF
TRBJ2-2 | TRBD2 | . | TRBV5-1 | TGCGCCAGCAGCCCGGCGGGCGGGGGGACCGGGGAGCTGTTTTTT | CASSPAGGGTGELFF
TRBJ2-1 | TRBD2 | . | TRBV5-1 | TGCGCCAGCAGCTTGATAGCGGGCGGTAATGAGCAGTTCTTC | CASSLIAGGNEQFF
TRBJ2-7 | TRBD2 | . | TRBV19 | TGTGCCAGTAGTATCCGGGGGAGGGCGGAGGTGAACTACGAGCAGTACTTC | CASSIRGRAEVNYEQYF
TRBJ2-5 | TRBD2 | . | TRBV7-6 | TGTGCCAGCAGCTGGGGACTAGCGGAGAAAGAGACCCAGTACTTC | CASSWGLAEKETQYF
TRBJ2-7 | . | . | TRBV30 | TGTGCCTGGAGCGAGGACAGCTCCTACGAGCAGTACTTC | CAWSEDSSYEQYF
TRBJ2-3 | . | few | TRBV29-1 | TGCAGCCTAAGAGCAGATACGCAGTATTTT | CSLRADTQYF